Included here is one TCR beta chain sequence, with context. These data are taken from a study of blood T cells in healthy people across ages. Primers used in a second PCR of about 7 to 11 cycles were a sample-barcoded 5' primer and a J-beta primer mix. TCRdb reanalysed the 5' RACE reads using MiXCR and keeps one entry per CDR3 protein. The sample includes almost 550,000 distinct CDR3 sequences, under 30% of them seen just once. The same data also went into a second study, on T cells of mothers and their children.

Input material: blood. The TCR was taken from a boy between 10 and 17 years old in good health.

The CDR3 sequence: CASSLGTGGSLEQYF. The CDR3 nucleotides read TGTGCCAGCAGCTTAGGGACAGGGGGTTCTCTCGAGCAGTACTTC. J is TRBJ2-7 and V is TRBV7-9; 10 positions match TRBD1. Per the germline V gene, CDR1 is SEHNR and CDR2 is FQNEAQ (reference sequence). This CDR3 is built from 15 residues. With V trimmed by 1 base and J by 6 bases, 6 bases remained unmatched.